This T cell receptor (beta chain) is drawn from a study of blood T cells in healthy people across ages. Together with a sample-barcoded 5' primer, a J-beta primer mix was included in a second PCR lasting about 7 to 12 cycles. TCRdb analysed the 5' RACE reads with MiXCR anew, one entry per CDR3 protein. The sample contains hundreds of thousands of distinct CDR3 sequences, 58% of which appear only once. Trimming stripped 0 bases from V and 10 bases from J, with 15 bases between. Germline CDR1 is LNHNV and CDR2 is YYDKDF (reference sequence). The CDR3 covers 15 residues. This TCR came from a man aged 60-69 years in good health. This sequence joins TRBV15 and TRBJ1-4; possible D gene TRBD1, 6 bases. Specimen: blood. CDR3 protein: CATSRDGGGRGKLFF. In DNA form, the CDR3 reads TGTGCCACCAGCAGAGACGGCGGGGGGCGTGGAAAACTGTTTTTT.